The sequence of this TCR beta chain was determined in a study of T cell responses to AZD1222 COVID-19 vaccine. As for the study in general: The study pooled second doses at about 4 or about 12 weeks.

The method was immunoSEQ multiplex PCR; TCRdb's version includes in-frame clones alone and lacks a portion of them. This table has some 130,000 clones, approximately 90% appearing once. As concerns this clone: Its antigen is still unknown.

Findings and limits, study-wide: Spike-specific TCR breadth and depth went up after people got two AZD1222 doses. There were vaccine-associated CD4 TCRs across spike, dominant at 160-218 and 743-854.

Germline lookup yields CDR1 SGDLS and CDR2 YYNGEE. V shed 6 bases, J shed 7 bases, and the junction held 9 bases outside the gene matches. This CDR3 comprises 13 residues. The clonotype originates from an adult in good health. The chain links TRBV9 to TRBJ1-2; 7 nucleotides agree with TRBD1. This specimen consisted of peripheral blood, obtained on day 0 of AZD1222 vaccination. The CDR3 DNA follows: TGTGCCAGCACAGGGGGGGGATCCGCTGGCTACACCTTC. The encoded protein is CASTGGGSAGYTF.